The rows below give T cell receptor beta chains drawn from one sample of a study of shared clonotypes between healthy human individuals. Some clones are missing from TCRdb's copy, which holds only in-frame ones; the method was immunoSEQ multiplex PCR. The table lists about 460,000 clones, more than 70% of them singletons, with around 12% in the top ten. The specimen sequenced was PBMCs. These receptors were collected from a woman in her forties in good health. Some clones in this sample may be carry-over from other donors' samples. CDR3s include the opening cysteine and the closing phenylalanine or tryptophan. Each record gives: J gene, V gene, clone size, D gene, CDR3 DNA, CDR3 protein. A D gene is named only where the DNA matches it firmly. Clone size is stated in some rows and not others, as once, few, many or a class when expanded.

>TRBJ1-5|TRBV7-9|.|.
TGTGCCAGCAGCTTAGCGCCAGATCAGCCCCAGCATTTT
CASSLAPDQPQHF
>TRBJ2-2|TRBV7-2|few|.
TGTGCCAGCAGCTTCGGAGCGAACACCGGGGAGCTGTTTTTT
CASSFGANTGELFF
>TRBJ2-1|TRBV5-1|.|.
TGCGCCAGCAGCTTGGTGGGGTCGGTCAATGAGCAGTTCTTC
CASSLVGSVNEQFF
>TRBJ2-3|TRBV5-1|.|TRBD1
TGCGCCAGCAGCGCAACACCGGGACAGGGTGGCGATACGCAGTATTTT
CASSATPGQGGDTQYF
>TRBJ2-1|TRBV5-1|.|TRBD2
TGCGCCAGCAGCTCCTTAGCGGGAGGGACCTACAATGAGCAGTTCTTC
CASSSLAGGTYNEQFF
>TRBJ2-5|TRBV7-8|many|.
TGTGCCAGCAGCCCCACAGGAAACCAAGAGACCCAGTACTTC
CASSPTGNQETQYF
>TRBJ1-2|TRBV5-1|.|.
TGCGCCAGCAGCACGGGCGATACAGGAAACTATGGCTACACCTTC
CASSTGDTGNYGYTF
>TRBJ2-7|TRBV5-1|few|TRBD2
TGCGCCAGCCGCAAGGGAGGGTCCTACGAGCAGTACTTC
CASRKGGSYEQYF
>TRBJ2-3|TRBV7-9|.|.
TGTGCCAGCAGCTTAGGAGCTTCTGGGGAGTATTTT
CASSLGASGEYF
>TRBJ2-1|TRBV7-9|.|TRBD2
TGTGCCAGCAGCCGGAGCCCGACTAGCAAATACAATGAGCAGTTCTTC
CASSRSPTSKYNEQFF
>TRBJ1-1|TRBV5-1|once|.
TGCGCCAGCAGCTTTCAACAGGGGAACACTGAAGCTTTCTTT
CASSFQQGNTEAFF
>TRBJ2-1|TRBV6-5|.|TRBD2
TGTGCCAGCAGTAGGGACTATTACAATGAGCAGTTCTTC
CASSRDYYNEQFF
>TRBJ1-4|TRBV5-1|.|.
TGCGCCAGCAGCTTGGTTGGCGGGGAAAAACTGTTTTTT
CASSLVGGEKLFF